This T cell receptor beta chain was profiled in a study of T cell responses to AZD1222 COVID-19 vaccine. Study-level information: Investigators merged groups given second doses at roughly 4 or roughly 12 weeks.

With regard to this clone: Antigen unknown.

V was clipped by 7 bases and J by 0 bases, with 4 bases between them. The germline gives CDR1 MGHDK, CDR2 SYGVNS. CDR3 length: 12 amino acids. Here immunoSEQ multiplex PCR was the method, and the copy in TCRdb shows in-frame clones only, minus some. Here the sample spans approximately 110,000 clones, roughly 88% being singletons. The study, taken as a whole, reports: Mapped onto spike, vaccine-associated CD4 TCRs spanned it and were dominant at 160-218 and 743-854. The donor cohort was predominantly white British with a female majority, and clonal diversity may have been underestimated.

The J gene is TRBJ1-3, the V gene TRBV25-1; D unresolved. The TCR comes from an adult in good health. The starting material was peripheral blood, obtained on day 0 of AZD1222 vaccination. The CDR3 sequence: CASISSGNTIYF. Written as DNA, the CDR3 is TGTGCCAGCATTAGCTCTGGAAACACCATATATTTT.